This TCR beta chain comes out of a study of blood T cell repertoires in COVID-19. Study-level information: There were acute and convalescent COVID-19 samples, and they came from the United States, Italy and Spain. Sample material is recorded as cDNA or gDNA derived from T cells, B-cell-depleted T cells, or PBMCs.

During active infection, Seattle patients enrolled and were then monitored through disease. CDR3 length: 13 residues. V was pared by 6 bases and J by 7 bases, with 12 bases between. CDR1 and CDR2 from the germline V gene are MNHEY and SVGAGI. Per the study methods: Cell counts per sample came from amplifying reference gene primers. Assay used: immunoSEQ multiplex PCR; TCRdb lists only in-frame clones, some missing. That table gives V, J and clone size, and the DNA gave D and trimming. Of approximately 440,000 clones listed, approximately 90% are singletons. This clone was counted once. The chain couples TRBV6-5 to TRBJ2-2; D perhaps matches TRBD1 (6 bases). Sample: peripheral blood. The source is a woman aged 45-60 years with COVID-19, enrolled during active disease. The CDR3 nucleotides read TGTGCCAGCAGGCCCTCAGGGGTCGGGGAGCTGTTTTTT. The encoded protein is CASRPSGVGELFF.